This T cell receptor (beta chain) emerged from a study of T-cell reconstitution after alpha-beta-depleted transplantation in children. The study, taken as a whole, reports: At one year after transplant, newly produced T cells mostly accounted for T-cell counts and diversity. The origin of alpha-beta T cells about two months after transplant was reportedly several hundred expanded graft clones. For some patients, TCRbeta diversity was high at day 60 because of recipient T cells and thymic progenitors that survived.

Unique molecular identifiers were incorporated into the prepared TCRbeta library. TCRdb ran MiXCR on the PCR reads and lists one entry per CDR3 protein. This table holds about 590,000 distinct CDR3 sequences, roughly 13% found once. Comments on this clonotype: Antigen unknown.

Sequenced material: PBMCs, mostly from graft donor cells, taken 360 days after TCRalphabeta/CD19-depleted stem cell transplant. This sequence was found in a male patient younger than 18 who had a stem cell transplant for acute myeloid leukemia, so the T cells may come from the graft donor.

The CDR3 is CASSLVLASGSSYEQYF. Here the CDR3 DNA reads TGTGCCAGCAGCTTAGTTCTGGCTAGCGGGAGCTCCTACGAGCAGTACTTC. The rearrangement uses TRBV7-9 and TRBJ2-7; 10 bases fit TRBD2. Trimming at V came to 1 base and at J to 0 bases, leaving 6 bases not matched to a gene. Per the germline V gene, CDR1 is SEHNR and CDR2 is FQNEAQ (reference sequence). CDR3 length: 17 amino acids.